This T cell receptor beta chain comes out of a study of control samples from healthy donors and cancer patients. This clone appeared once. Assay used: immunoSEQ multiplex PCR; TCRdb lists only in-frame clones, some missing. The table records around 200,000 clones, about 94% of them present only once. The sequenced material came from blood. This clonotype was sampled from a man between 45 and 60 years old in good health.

This CDR3 reads CASSQDPGNTIYF. In DNA, the CDR3 is TGTGCCAGCAGCCAAGATCCAGGAAACACCATATATTTT. The chain recombines TRBV4-2 with TRBJ1-3; no clear D gene. The germline CDR1 and CDR2 sequences are LGHNA and YNFKEQ. The CDR3 covers 13 residues. Trimming cost V 0 bases and J 4 bases, with 4 bases left between them.